The 8 T cell receptor beta chains below were found in one sample sequenced in a study of blood T cell repertoires in COVID-19. TCRdb's table, derived via immunoSEQ multiplex PCR, lists solely in-frame clones and lacks some. Of roughly 76,000 clones detected, roughly 84% appear once; the ten largest clones hold about a tenth. The sequenced sample consisted of peripheral blood. All receptors come from a woman in her late teens or twenties with acute or convalescent COVID-19.

The gene calls are TRBV9 and TRBJ2-5; TRBD1 is a possible D gene (5 bases). Trimming shortened V by 0 bases and J by 10 bases, and 10 bases separated the two germline ends. Germline CDR1 reads SGDLS; CDR2 reads YYNGEE. The CDR3 is 12 amino acids. The CDR3 sequence is CASSVGAQGQYF. In DNA, the CDR3 is TGTGCCAGCAGCGTAGGGGCCCAGGGCCAGTACTTC.

The chain employs TRBV11-3 and TRBJ1-5; D is undetermined. Trimming removed 2 bases from V and 7 bases from J, with 21 bases in between. Germline CDR1 is SGHNT and CDR2 is YENEEA. The CDR3 has 17 amino acids. CDR3 in DNA: TGTGCCAGCAGCTTATACTGTCCCCTACGCGAAAACCAGCCCCAGCATTTT. Protein sequence: CASSLYCPLRENQPQHF.

This chain joins TRBV28 and TRBJ1-6, with D tentatively TRBD1 (5 bases). There are 14 residues in the CDR3. The V end was cut by 5 bases, the J end by 9 bases, with 14 bases between. Germline V gene data show CDR1 as MDHEN and CDR2 as SYDVKM. The chain's CDR3 is CASSIRVLGSPLHF. In DNA, the CDR3 is TGTGCCAGCAGTATCAGGGTCTTGGGTTCACCCCTCCACTTT. Using reference TRBV28 and TRBJ1-6 for the parts outside the CDR3, the full variable domain is DVKVTQSSRYLVKRTGEKVFLECVQDMDHENMFWYRQDPGLGLRLIYFSYDVKMKEKGDIPEGYSVSREKKERFSLILESASTNQTSMYLCASSIRVLGSPLHFGNGTRLTVT.

CDR3 region: CASSNQGTGSPLHF. CDR3 coding DNA: TGTGCCAGCAGTAACCAGGGGACAGGATCACCCCTCCACTTT. The chain links TRBV6-6 to TRBJ1-6; 8 bases map to TRBD1. Germline loops: CDR1 MNHNY, CDR2 SVGAGI (reference sequence). V dropped 5 bases and J dropped 10; count of bases not matched to a gene: 7. This CDR3 is 14 amino acids long.

The genes are TRBV11-2 and TRBJ2-2; tentative D call: TRBD2 (6 bases). Germline V gene data show CDR1 as SGHAT and CDR2 as FQNNGV. There are 14 residues in the CDR3. The V end was cut by 5 bases, the J end by 5 bases, with 12 bases between. The CDR3 region is CASSTGTGTGELFF. CDR3 coding DNA: TGTGCCAGCAGCACCGGGACTGGAACCGGGGAGCTGTTTTTT.

CDR3 sequence (DNA): TGCAGCGTCCCACAGGGTCGGCCGCAGTATTTT. This codes for CSVPQGRPQYF. V is TRBV29-1 and J is TRBJ2-3; D perhaps matches TRBD1 (6 bases). The CDR3 is 11 amino acids. Germline CDR1 reads SQVTM; CDR2 reads ANQGSEA. Trimming cost V 6 bases and J 10 bases, with 14 bases left between them.

The V call is TRBV25-1, the J call TRBJ2-1; 13 nucleotides agree with TRBD2. The CDR3 consists of 17 residues. Looked up from germline, CDR1 is MGHDK and CDR2 is SYGVNS. V gave up 1 base and J gave up 8 bases; unmatched junction bases: 8. The CDR3 DNA follows: TGTGCCAGCAGTGAATTTTGGACTAGCGGGAGCGTCTATGAGCAGTTCTTC. It yields the protein CASSEFWTSGSVYEQFF.

This clone was seen just once. This chain links TRBV3-1 (or the pseudogene TRBV3-2) with TRBJ1-2; TRBD1 might be the D (6 bases). This CDR3 has 15 amino acids. Germline values: CDR1 LGHDT, CDR2 YNNKEL (reference sequence). V lost 0 bases and J 7 bases, leaving 15 bases between the germline ends. The DNA for the CDR3 is TGTGCCAGCAGCCAAGAGGTAGCAGGGGAAACTGGCTACACCTTC. Residues: CASSQEVAGETGYTF.